This is a list of T cell receptor beta chains from one sample in a study of cytomegalovirus exposure and HLA in healthy donors. Clones were sequenced by immunoSEQ multiplex PCR, and TCRdb holds only the in-frame ones, with some missing. This table holds 150,000 to 200,000 clones, roughly 77% found once. Sequencing was performed on PBMCs. These receptors were taken from a young man in good health and CMV-seropositive. CDR3s leave out the opening cysteine and the closing phenylalanine or tryptophan. Clone size is given for some rows only: seen once, a few or many times, or a class if the clone is expanded.

v_gene	j_gene	abundance	CDR3aa
TRBV6-5	TRBJ1-1	.	ASSTGQLNTEAF
TRBV7-6	TRBJ2-5	.	ASSLGGWAQETQY
TRBV28	TRBJ1-5	.	ASIGQIWGNQPQH
TRBV18	TRBJ1-1	few	ASSPARKDTEAF
TRBV30	TRBJ1-5	few	AWSAGRNQPQH
TRBV9	TRBJ2-1	.	ASSASGGVGNEQF
TRBV9	TRBJ1-1	.	ASSGQGAKRTEAF
TRBV6-1	TRBJ2-5	.	ASSEIAGAETQY
TRBV28	TRBJ1-1	.	ASRPPQGLNTEAF
TRBV9	TRBJ1-4	.	ASSGDRVNEKLF
TRBV6-5	TRBJ2-5	.	ASSYGRGAQETQY
TRBV10-1	TRBJ2-1	.	ASRPSGPDNEQF
TRBV14	TRBJ2-3	.	ASSQDWASGPPDTQY
TRBV2	TRBJ1-5	.	ASRQRDRDSNQPQH
TRBV5-1	TRBJ1-5	.	ASSSGTGGNQPQH
TRBV7-2	TRBJ2-4	.	ASSLSAGLRGNIQY
TRBV29-1	TRBJ2-3	few	SVDIGTATTDTQY
TRBV19	TRBJ2-4	few	ATSQGTGKNIQY
TRBV5-1	TRBJ1-2	.	ASSRTGTNYGYT
TRBV28	TRBJ2-4	.	ASSFETLAKNIQY
TRBV7-2	TRBJ2-1	.	ASRPGLAGASSGF
TRBV9	TRBJ2-1	.	ASSAGTEQF
TRBV6-1	TRBJ1-2	.	ASSDGGSYDGYT
TRBV9	TRBJ2-3	.	ASSVRGSTDTQY